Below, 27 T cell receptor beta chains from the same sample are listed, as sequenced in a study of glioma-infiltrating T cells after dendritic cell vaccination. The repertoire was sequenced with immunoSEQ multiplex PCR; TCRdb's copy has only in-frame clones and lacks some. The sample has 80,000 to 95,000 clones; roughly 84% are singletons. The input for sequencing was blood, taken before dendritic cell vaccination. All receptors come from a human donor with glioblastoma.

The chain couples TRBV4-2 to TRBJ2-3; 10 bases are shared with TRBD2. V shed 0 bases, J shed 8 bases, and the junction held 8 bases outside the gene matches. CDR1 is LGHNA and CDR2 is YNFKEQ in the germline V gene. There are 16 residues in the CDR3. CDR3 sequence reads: CASSQDLSSGRGTQYF. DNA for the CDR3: TGTGCCAGCAGCCAAGATCTTTCTAGCGGGAGAGGTACGCAGTATTTT.

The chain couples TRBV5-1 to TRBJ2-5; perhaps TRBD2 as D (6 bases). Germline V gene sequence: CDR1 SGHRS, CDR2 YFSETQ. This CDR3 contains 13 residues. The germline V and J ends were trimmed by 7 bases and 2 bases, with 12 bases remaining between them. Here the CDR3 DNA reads TGCGCCAGCCAGGGACTCGAGCAAGAGACCCAGTACTTC. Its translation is CASQGLEQETQYF.

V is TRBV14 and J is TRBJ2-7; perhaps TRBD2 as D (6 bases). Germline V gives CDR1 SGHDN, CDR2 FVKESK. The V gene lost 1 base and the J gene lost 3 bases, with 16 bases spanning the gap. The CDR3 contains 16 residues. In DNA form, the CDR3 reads TGTGCCAGCAGCCAAGCCTTTGCTAGCGCCTACTACGAGCAGTACTTC. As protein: CASSQAFASAYYEQYF.

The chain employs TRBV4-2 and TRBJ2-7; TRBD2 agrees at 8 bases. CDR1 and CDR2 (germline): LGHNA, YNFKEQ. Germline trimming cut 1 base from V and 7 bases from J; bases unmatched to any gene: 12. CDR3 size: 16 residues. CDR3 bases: TGTGCCAGCAGCCAAGCCGTTCAGGGGCGGGGGGAAGAGCAGTACTTC. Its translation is CASSQAVQGRGEEQYF.

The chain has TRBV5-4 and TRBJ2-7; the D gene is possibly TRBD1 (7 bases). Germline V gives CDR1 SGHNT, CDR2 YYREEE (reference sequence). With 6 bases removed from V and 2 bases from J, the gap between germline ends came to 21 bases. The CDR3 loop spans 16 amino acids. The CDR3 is CASTPGVRGQPYEQYF. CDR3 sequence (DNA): TGTGCCAGCACCCCGGGGGTCCGGGGACAGCCCTACGAGCAGTACTTC.

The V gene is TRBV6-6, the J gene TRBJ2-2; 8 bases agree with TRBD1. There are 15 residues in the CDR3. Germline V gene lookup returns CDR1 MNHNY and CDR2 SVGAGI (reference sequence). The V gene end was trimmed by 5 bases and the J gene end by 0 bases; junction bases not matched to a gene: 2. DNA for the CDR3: TGTGCCAGCAGTCGGGACAGGCCGAACACCGGGGAGCTGTTTTTT. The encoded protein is CASSRDRPNTGELFF.

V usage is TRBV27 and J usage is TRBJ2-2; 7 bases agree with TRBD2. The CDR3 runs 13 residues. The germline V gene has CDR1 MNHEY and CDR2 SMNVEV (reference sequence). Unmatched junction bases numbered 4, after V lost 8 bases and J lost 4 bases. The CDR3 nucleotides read TGTGCCAGCGGGAGGGGTCGCACCGGGGAGCTGTTTTTT. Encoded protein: CASGRGRTGELFF.

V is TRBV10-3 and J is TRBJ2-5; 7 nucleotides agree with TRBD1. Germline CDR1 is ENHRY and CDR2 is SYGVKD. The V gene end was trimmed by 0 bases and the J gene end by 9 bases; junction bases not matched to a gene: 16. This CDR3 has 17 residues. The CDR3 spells CAISESLAGTAQGAQYF. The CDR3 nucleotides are TGTGCCATCAGTGAGTCATTGGCTGGGACGGCTCAGGGGGCCCAGTACTTC.

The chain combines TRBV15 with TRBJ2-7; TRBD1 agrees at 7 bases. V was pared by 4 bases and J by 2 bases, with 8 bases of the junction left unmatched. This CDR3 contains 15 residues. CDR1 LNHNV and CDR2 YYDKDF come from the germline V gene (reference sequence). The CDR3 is CATSIVRGLPYEQYF. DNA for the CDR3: TGTGCCACCAGCATCGTCAGGGGGTTACCCTACGAGCAGTACTTC.

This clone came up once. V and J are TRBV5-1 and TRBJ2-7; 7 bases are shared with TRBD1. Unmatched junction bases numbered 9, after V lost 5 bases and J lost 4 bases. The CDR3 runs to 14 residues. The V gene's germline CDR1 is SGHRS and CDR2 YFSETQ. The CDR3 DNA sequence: TGCGCCAGCAGGCAACCGGGACAGCGTTACGAGCAGTACTTC. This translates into CASRQPGQRYEQYF.

CDR3 protein: CASSLGADRAYGYTF. The CDR3 region has the DNA TGTGCCAGCAGCTTAGGAGCCGACAGGGCCTATGGCTACACCTTC. The chain is built from TRBV7-9 and TRBJ1-2; 7 nucleotides align to TRBD1. Germline V CDR1 and CDR2: SEHNR, FQNEAQ (reference sequence). This CDR3 spans 15 amino acids. V lost 1 base, J lost 4 bases, and 6 bases stayed unmatched.

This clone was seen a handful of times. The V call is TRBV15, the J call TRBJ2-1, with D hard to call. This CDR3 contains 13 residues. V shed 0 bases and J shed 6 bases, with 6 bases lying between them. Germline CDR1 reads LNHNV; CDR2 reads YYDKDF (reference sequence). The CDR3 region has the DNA TGTGCCACCAGCAGAGATTGGAGCAATGAGCAGTTCTTC. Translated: CATSRDWSNEQFF. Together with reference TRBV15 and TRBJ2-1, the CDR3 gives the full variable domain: DAMVIQNPRYQVTQFGKPVTLSCSQTLNHNVMYWYQQKSSQAPKLLFHYYDKDFNNEADTPDNFQSRRPNTSFCFLDIRSPGLGDTAMYLCATSRDWSNEQFFGPGTRLTVL.

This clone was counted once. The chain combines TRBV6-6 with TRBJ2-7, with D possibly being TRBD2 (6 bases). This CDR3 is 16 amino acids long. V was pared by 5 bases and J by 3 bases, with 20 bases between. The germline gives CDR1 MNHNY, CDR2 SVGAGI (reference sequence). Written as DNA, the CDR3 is TGTGCCAGCAGTAACCCTCCGGGACTCGCCTTCTACGAGCAGTACTTC. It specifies CASSNPPGLAFYEQYF.

The DNA for the CDR3 is TGTGCCAGCAGTGAAGGGGGCGGGGGGCCCAGGGAGACCCAGTACTTC. Translating it yields CASSEGGGGPRETQYF. V is TRBV2 and J is TRBJ2-5; TRBD2 agrees at 8 bases. With 1 base clipped from V and 5 bases from J, the junction kept 9 bases outside the gene matches. Germline V gene sequence: CDR1 SNHLY, CDR2 FYNNEI. The length of the CDR3 is 16 residues. The full variable domain, its missing parts supplied by reference TRBV2 and TRBJ2-5, is EPEVTQTPSHQVTQMGQEVILRCVPISNHLYFYWYRQILGQKVEFLVSFYNNEISEKSEIFDDQFSVERPDGSNFTLKIRSTKLEDSAMYFCASSEGGGGPRETQYFGPGTRLLVL.

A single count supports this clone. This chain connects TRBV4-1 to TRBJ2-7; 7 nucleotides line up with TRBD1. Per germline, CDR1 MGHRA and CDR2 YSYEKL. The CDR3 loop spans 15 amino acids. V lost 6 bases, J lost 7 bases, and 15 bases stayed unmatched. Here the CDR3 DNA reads TGCGCCAGCAGTTTTTCCCCCGGACAGGCAGGGGAGCAGTACTTC. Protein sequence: CASSFSPGQAGEQYF.

The CDR3 is CASRTGQVTGELFF. The CDR3 DNA is TGTGCCAGCAGAACTGGACAGGTGACCGGGGAGCTGTTTTTT. The gene calls are TRBV7-9 and TRBJ2-2, with 7 bases lining up with TRBD1. CDR3 size: 14 residues. J lost 5 bases, V lost 6 bases, and 6 bases had no gene match. Germline V gene sequence: CDR1 SEHNR, CDR2 FQNEAQ (reference sequence).

The CDR3, as DNA: TGCAGCGTTTTGGCTCGGACGGGATACAATGAGCAGTTCTTC. This encodes CSVLARTGYNEQFF. The genes are TRBV29-1 and TRBJ2-1; D possibly corresponds to TRBD2 (5 bases). The germline V gene encodes CDR1 SQVTM and CDR2 ANQGSEA. The CDR3 loop spans 14 amino acids. Trimming removed 5 bases from V and 4 bases from J, with 15 bases in between.

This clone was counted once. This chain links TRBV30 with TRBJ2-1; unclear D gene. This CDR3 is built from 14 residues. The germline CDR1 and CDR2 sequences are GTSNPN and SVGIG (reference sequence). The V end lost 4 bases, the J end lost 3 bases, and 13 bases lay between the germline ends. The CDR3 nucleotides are TGTGCCTGGAAACGCTCTGGAGTCTACAATGAGCAGTTCTTC. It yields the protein CAWKRSGVYNEQFF.

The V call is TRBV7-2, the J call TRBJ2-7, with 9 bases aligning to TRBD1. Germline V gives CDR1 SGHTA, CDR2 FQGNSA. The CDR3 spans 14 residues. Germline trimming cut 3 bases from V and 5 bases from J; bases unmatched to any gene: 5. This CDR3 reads CASSFRDRAHEQYF. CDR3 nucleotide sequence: TGTGCCAGCAGCTTTAGGGACAGGGCCCACGAGCAGTACTTC.

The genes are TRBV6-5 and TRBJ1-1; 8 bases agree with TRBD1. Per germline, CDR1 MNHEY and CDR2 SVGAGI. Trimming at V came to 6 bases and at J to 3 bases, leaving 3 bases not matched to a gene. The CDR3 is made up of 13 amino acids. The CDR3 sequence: CASSRGQDTEAFF. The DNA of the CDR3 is TGTGCCAGCAGCCGGGGACAGGACACTGAAGCTTTCTTT.

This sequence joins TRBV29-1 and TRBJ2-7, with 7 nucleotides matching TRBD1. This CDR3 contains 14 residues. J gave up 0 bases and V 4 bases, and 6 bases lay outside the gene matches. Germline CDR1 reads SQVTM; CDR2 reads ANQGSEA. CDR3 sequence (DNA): TGCAGCGTTGGGGGCAGGGGGAGCTCCTACGAGCAGTACTTC. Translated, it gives CSVGGRGSSYEQYF.

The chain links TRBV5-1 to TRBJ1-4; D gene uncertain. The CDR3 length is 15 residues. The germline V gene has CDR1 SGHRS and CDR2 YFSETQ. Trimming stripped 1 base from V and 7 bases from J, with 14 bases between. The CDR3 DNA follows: TGCGCCAGCAGCTTGAAAGCCCAATCGGGTGAAAAACTGTTTTTT. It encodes CASSLKAQSGEKLFF.

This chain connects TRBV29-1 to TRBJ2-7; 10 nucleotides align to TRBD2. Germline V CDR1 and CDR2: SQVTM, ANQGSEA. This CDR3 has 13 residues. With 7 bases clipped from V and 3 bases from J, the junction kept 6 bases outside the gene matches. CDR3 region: CSAMGLASYEQYF. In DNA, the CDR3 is TGCAGCGCTATGGGACTAGCGAGCTACGAGCAGTACTTC.

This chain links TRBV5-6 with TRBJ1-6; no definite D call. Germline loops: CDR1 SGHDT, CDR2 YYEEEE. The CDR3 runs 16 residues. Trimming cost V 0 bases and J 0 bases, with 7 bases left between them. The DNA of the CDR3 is TGTGCCAGCAGCTTGGGCACGAGCTCCTATAATTCACCCCTCCACTTT. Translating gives CASSLGTSSYNSPLHF.

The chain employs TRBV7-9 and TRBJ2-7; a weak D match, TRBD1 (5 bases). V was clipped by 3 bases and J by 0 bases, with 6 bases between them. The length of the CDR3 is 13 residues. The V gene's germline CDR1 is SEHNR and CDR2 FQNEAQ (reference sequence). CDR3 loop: CASSFRDSYEQYF. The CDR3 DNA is TGTGCCAGCAGCTTCAGGGACTCCTACGAGCAGTACTTC.

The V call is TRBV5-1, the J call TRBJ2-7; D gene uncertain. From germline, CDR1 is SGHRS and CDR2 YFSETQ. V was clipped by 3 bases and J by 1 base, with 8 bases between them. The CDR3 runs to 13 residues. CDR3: CASSWSTSYEQYF. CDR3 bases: TGCGCCAGCAGCTGGAGCACATCCTACGAGCAGTACTTC.

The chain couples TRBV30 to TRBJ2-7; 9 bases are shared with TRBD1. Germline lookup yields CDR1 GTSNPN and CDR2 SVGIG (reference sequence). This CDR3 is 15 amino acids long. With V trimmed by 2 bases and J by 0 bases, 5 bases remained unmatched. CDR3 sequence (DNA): TGTGCCTGGAGTTGGGGGACAGGGTTCTCCTACGAGCAGTACTTC. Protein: CAWSWGTGFSYEQYF.